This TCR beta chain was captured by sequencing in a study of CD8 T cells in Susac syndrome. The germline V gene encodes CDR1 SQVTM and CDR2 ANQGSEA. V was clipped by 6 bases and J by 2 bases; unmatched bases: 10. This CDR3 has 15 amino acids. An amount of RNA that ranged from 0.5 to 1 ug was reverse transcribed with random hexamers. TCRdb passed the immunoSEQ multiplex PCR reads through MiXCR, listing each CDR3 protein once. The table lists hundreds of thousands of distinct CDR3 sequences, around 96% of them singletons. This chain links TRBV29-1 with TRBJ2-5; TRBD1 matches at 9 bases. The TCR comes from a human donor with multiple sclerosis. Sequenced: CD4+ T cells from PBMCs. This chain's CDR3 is CSVGFRGQGQETQYF. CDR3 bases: TGCAGCGTGGGATTTAGGGGACAGGGTCAAGAGACCCAGTACTTC.